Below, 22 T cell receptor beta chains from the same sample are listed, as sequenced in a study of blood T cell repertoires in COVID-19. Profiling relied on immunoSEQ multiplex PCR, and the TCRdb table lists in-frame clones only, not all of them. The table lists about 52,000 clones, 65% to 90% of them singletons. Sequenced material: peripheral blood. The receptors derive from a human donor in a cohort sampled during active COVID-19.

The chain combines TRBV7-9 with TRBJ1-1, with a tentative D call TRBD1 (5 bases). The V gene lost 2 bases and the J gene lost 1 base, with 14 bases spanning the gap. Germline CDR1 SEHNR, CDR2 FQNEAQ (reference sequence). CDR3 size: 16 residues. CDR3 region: CASSLRRGAGNTEAFF. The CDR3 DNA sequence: TGTGCCAGCAGCTTAAGGAGGGGAGCGGGGAACACTGAAGCTTTCTTT.

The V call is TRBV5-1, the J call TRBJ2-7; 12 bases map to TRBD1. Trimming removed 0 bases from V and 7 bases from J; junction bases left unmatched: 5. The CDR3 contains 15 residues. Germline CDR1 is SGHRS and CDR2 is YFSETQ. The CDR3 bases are TGCGCCAGCAGCTTGGTGGGACAGGGGGCTGGGGAGCAGTACTTC. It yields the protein CASSLVGQGAGEQYF.

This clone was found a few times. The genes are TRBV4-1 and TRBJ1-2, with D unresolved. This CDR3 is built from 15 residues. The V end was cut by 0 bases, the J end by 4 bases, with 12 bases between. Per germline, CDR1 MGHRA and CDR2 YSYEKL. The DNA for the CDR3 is TGCGCCAGCAGCCAAGATCGAGGTCGGGTCTATGGCTACACCTTC. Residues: CASSQDRGRVYGYTF.

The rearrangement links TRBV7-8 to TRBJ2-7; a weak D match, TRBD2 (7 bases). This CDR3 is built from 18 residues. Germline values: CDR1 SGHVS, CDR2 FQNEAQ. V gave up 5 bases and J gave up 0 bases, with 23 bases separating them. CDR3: CASSRIVQGGGFSYEQYF. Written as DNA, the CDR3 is TGTGCCAGCAGCCGAATAGTACAGGGAGGGGGATTCTCCTACGAGCAGTACTTC.

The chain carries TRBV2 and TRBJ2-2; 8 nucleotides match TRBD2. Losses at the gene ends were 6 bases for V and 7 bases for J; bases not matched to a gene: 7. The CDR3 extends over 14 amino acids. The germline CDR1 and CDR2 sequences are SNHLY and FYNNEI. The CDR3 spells CASRPTSGGGELFF. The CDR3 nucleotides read TGTGCCAGCAGACCCACTAGCGGTGGCGGGGAGCTGTTTTTT.

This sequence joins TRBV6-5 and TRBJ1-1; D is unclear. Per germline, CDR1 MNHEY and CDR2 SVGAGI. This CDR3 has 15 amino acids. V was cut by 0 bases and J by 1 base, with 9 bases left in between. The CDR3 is CASSYSPSGNTEAFF. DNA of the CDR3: TGTGCCAGCAGTTACTCCCCTTCAGGGAACACTGAAGCTTTCTTT.

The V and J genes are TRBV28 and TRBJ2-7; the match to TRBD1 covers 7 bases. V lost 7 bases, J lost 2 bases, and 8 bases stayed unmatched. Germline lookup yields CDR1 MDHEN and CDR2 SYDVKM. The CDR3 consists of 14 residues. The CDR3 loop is CASIAPTGPYEQYF. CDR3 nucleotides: TGTGCCAGCATCGCCCCGACAGGGCCCTACGAGCAGTACTTC. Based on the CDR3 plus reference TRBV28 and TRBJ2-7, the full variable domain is DVKVTQSSRYLVKRTGEKVFLECVQDMDHENMFWYRQDPGLGLRLIYFSYDVKMKEKGDIPEGYSVSREKKERFSLILESASTNQTSMYLCASIAPTGPYEQYFGPGTRLTVT.

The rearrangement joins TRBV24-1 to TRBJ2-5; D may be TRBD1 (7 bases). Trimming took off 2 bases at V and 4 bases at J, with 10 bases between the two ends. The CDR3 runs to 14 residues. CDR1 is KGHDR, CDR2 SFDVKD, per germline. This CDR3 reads CATSDWQGGETQYF. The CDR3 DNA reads TGTGCCACCAGTGATTGGCAGGGGGGAGAGACCCAGTACTTC.

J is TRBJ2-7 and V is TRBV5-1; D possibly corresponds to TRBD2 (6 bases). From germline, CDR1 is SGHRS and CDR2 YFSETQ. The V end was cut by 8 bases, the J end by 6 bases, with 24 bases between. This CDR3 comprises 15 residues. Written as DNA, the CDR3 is TGCGCCAGTTACGATTCTGGACCTCCCGGGGGCGAGCAGTACTTC. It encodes CASYDSGPPGGEQYF.

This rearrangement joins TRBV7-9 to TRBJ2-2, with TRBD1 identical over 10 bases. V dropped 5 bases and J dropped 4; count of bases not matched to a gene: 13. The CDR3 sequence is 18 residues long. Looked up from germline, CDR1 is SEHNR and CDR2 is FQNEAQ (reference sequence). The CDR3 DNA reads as TGTGCCAGCAGCCCCAACCCGGGACAGGGGTCTCGCACCGGGGAGCTGTTTTTT. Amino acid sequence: CASSPNPGQGSRTGELFF.

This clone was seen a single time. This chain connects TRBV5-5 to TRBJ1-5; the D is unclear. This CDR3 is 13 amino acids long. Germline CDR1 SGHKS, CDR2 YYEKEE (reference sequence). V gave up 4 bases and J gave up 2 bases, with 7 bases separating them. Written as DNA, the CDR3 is TGTGCCAGCAGCGGCATGGGCAATCAGCCCCAGCATTTT. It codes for CASSGMGNQPQHF.

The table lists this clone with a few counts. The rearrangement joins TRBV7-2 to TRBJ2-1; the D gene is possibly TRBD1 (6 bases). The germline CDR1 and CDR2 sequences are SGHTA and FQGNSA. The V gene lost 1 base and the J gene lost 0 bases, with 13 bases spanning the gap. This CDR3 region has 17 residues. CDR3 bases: TGTGCCAGCAGCTTAGGGCGGCCGGACAGCTCCTACAATGAGCAGTTCTTC. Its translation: CASSLGRPDSSYNEQFF.

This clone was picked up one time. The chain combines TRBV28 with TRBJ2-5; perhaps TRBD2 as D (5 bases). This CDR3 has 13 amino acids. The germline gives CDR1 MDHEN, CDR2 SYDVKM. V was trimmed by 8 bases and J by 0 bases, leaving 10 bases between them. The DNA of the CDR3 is TGTGCCAGCTCCCGGGGTGACCAAGAGACCCAGTACTTC. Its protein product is CASSRGDQETQYF. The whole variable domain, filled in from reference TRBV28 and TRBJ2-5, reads DVKVTQSSRYLVKRTGEKVFLECVQDMDHENMFWYRQDPGLGLRLIYFSYDVKMKEKGDIPEGYSVSREKKERFSLILESASTNQTSMYLCASSRGDQETQYFGPGTRLLVL.

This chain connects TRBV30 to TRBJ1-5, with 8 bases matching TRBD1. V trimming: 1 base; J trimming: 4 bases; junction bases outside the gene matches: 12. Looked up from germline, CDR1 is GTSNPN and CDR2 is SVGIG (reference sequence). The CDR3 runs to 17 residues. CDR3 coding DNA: TGTGCCTGGAGTGGCCCGGGACAGGCTCTATCTAATCAGCCCCAGCATTTT. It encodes CAWSGPGQALSNQPQHF.

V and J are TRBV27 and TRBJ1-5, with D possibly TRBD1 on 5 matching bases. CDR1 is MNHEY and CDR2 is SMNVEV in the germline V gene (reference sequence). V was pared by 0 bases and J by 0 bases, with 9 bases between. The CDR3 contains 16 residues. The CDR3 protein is CASSLSGGVSNQPQHF. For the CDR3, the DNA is TGTGCCAGCAGTTTATCTGGGGGGGTTAGCAATCAGCCCCAGCATTTT.

The CDR3 loop reads CASSMGRRSGEQYF. CDR3 bases: TGTGCCAGTAGTATGGGCCGCCGCAGCGGTGAGCAGTACTTC. The V and J genes are TRBV19 and TRBJ2-7; TRBD2 is a possible D gene (5 bases). The CDR3 length is 14 residues. The germline CDR1 and CDR2 sequences are LNHDA and SQIVND (reference sequence). The germline V and J ends were trimmed by 3 bases and 7 bases, with 16 bases remaining between them.

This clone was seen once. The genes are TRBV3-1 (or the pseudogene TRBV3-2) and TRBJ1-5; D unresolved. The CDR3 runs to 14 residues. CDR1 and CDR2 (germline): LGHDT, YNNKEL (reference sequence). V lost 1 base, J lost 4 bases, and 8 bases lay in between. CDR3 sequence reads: CASSQAPGNQPQHF. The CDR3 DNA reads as TGTGCCAGCAGCCAAGCCCCCGGTAATCAGCCCCAGCATTTT.

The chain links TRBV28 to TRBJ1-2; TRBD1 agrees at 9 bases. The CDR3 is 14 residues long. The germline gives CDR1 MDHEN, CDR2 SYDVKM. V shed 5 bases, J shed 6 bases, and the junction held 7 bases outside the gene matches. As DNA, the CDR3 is TGTGCCAGCAGTAGTCCGGGACAGGGAAATGGCTACACCTTC. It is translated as CASSSPGQGNGYTF.

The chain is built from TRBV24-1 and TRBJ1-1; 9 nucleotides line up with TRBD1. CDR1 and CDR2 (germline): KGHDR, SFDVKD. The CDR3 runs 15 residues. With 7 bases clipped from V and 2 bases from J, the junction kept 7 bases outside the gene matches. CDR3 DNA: TGTGCCACCAGGTCCGGGACAGGGACTAACACTGAAGCTTTCTTT. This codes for CATRSGTGTNTEAFF.

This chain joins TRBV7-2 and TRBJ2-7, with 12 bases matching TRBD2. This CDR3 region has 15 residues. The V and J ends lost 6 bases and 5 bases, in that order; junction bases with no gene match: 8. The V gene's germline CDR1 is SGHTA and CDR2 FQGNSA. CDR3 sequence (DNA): TGTGCCAGCAGTCCTCTGACTAGCGGGAGTAACGAGCAGTACTTC. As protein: CASSPLTSGSNEQYF.

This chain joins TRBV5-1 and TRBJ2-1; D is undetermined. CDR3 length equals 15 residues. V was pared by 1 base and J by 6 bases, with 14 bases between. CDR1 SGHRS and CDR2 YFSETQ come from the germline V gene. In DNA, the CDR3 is TGCGCCAGCAGCTTGTATTCTAGAGTGAGCAATGAGCAGTTCTTC. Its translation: CASSLYSRVSNEQFF.

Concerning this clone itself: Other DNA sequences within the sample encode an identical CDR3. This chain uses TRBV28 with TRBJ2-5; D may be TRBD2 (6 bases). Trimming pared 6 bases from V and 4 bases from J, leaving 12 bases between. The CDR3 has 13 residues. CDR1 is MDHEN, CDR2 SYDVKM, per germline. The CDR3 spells CASSLGGRETQYF. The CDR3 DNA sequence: TGTGCCAGCAGCCTGGGGGGTCGAGAGACCCAGTACTTC.